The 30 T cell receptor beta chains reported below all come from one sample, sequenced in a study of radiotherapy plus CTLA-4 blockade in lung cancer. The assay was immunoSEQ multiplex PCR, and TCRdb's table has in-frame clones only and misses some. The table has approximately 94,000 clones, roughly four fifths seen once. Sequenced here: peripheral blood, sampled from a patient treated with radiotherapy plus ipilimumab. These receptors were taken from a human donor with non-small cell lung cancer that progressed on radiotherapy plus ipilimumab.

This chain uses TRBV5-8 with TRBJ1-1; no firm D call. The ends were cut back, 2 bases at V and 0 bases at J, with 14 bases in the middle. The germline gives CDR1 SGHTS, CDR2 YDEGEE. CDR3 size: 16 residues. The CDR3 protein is CASSLYMVRLNTEAFF. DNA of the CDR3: TGTGCCAGCAGCTTATATATGGTCAGGTTGAACACTGAAGCTTTCTTT.

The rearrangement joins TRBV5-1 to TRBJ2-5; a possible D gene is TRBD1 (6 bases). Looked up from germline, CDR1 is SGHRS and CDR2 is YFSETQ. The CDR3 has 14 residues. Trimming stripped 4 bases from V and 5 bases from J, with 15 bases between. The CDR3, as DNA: TGCGCCAGCAGCCAACTGACAGGTTCCGAGACCCAGTACTTC. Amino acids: CASSQLTGSETQYF.

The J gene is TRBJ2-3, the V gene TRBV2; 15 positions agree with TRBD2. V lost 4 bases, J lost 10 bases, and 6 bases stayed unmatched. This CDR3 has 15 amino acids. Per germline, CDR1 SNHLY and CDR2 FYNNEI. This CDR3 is CASSGGLAGGPPQYF. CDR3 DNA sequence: TGTGCCAGCAGTGGGGGACTAGCGGGAGGCCCTCCGCAGTATTTT.

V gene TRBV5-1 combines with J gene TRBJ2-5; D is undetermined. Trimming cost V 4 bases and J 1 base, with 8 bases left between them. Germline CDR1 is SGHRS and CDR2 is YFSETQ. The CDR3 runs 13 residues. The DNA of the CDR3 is TGCGCCAGCAGCCAACAGAGCCAAGAGACCCAGTACTTC. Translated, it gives CASSQQSQETQYF.

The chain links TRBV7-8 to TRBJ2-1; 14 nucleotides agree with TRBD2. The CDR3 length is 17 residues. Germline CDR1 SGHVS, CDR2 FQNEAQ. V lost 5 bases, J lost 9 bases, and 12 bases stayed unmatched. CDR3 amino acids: CASSPGTSGRTSSEQFF. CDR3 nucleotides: TGTGCCAGCAGCCCCGGGACTAGCGGGAGAACTTCAAGTGAGCAGTTCTTC.

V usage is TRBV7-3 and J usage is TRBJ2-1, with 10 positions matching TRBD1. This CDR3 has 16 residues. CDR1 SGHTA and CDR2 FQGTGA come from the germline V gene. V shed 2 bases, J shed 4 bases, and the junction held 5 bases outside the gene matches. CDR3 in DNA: TGTGCCAGCAGCTTAGCGGGACAGGGGAATTACAATGAGCAGTTCTTC. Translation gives CASSLAGQGNYNEQFF.

This chain's CDR3 is CASSLIVAATDNQPQHF. Written as DNA, the CDR3 is TGTGCCAGCAGTTTAATTGTGGCCGCCACGGACAATCAGCCCCAGCATTTT. The chain employs TRBV28 and TRBJ1-5; D call uncertain. CDR1 MDHEN and CDR2 SYDVKM come from the germline V gene. V lost 2 bases and J 3 bases, leaving 17 bases between the germline ends. The CDR3 totals 17 residues.

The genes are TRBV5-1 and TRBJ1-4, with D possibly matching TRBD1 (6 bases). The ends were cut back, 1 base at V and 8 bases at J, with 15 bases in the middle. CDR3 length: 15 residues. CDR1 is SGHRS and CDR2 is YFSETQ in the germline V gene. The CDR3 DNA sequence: TGCGCCAGCAGCTTGCTCGGGGGGCAACGGGAAAAACTGTTTTTT. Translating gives CASSLLGGQREKLFF. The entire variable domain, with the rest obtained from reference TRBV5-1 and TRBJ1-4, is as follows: KAGVTQTPRYLIKTRGQQVTLSCSPISGHRSVSWYQQTPGQGLQFLFEYFSETQRNKGNFPGRFSGRQFSNSRSEMNVSTLELGDSALYLCASSLLGGQREKLFFGSGTQLSVL.

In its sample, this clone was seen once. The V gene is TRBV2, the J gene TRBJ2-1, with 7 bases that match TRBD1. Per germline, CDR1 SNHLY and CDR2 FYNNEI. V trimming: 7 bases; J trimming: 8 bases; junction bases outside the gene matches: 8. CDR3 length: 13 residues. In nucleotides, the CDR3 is TGTGCCAGCAACTCCAGGGGGATCGATGAGCAGTTCTTC. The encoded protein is CASNSRGIDEQFF.

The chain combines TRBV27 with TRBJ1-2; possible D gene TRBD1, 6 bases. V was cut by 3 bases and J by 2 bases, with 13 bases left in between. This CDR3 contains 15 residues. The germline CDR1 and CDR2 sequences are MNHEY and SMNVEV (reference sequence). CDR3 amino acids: CASSFQGTKNYGYTF. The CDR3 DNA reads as TGTGCCAGCAGTTTCCAGGGGACAAAGAACTATGGCTACACCTTC.

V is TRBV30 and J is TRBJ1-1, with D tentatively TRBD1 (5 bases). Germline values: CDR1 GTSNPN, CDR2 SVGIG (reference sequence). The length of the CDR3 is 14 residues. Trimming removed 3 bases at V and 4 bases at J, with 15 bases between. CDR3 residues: CAWRGLPGFTEAFF. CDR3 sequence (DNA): TGTGCCTGGAGGGGACTCCCGGGGTTCACTGAAGCTTTCTTT.

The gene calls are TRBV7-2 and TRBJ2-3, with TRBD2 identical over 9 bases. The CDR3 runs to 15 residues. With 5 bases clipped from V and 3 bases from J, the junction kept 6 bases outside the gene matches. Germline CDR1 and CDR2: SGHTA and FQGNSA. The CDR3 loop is CASSAGTSSTDTQYF. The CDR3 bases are TGTGCCAGCAGCGCCGGGACTAGCAGTACAGATACGCAGTATTTT.

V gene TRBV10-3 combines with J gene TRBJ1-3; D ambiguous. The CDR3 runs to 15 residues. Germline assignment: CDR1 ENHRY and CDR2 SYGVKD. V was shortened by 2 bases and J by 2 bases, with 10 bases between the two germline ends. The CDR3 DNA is TGTGCCATCAGTGAGACAGCTAATACTGGAAACACCATATATTTT. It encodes CAISETANTGNTIYF.

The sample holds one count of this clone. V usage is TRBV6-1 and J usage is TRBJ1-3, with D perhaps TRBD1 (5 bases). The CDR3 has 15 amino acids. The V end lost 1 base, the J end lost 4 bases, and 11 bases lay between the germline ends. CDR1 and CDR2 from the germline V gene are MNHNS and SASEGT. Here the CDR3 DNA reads TGTGCCAGCAGTGAAGTCCAGGGACGAGGAAACACCATATATTTT. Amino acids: CASSEVQGRGNTIYF.

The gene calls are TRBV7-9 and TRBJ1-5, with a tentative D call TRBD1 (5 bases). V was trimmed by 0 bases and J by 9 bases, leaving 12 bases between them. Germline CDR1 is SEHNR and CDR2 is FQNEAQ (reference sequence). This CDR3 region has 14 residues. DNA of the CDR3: TGTGCCAGCAGCTTAGCCGGCGGGGGTGGGCCCCAGCATTTT. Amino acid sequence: CASSLAGGGGPQHF.

Here the CDR3 reads CASSLGTVSGNTIYF. The CDR3 coding sequence is TGTGCCAGCAGCTTAGGGACCGTCTCTGGAAACACCATATATTTT. This rearrangement joins TRBV7-2 to TRBJ1-3; no firm D call. V was clipped by 1 base and J by 0 bases, with 7 bases between them. The germline CDR1 and CDR2 sequences are SGHTA and FQGNSA. This CDR3 is built from 15 residues.

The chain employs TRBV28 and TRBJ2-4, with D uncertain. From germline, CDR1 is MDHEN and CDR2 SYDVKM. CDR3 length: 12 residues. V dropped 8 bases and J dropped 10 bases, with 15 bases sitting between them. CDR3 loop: CASSGPNQIQYF. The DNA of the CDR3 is TGTGCCAGCTCCGGACCGAATCAGATTCAGTACTTC.

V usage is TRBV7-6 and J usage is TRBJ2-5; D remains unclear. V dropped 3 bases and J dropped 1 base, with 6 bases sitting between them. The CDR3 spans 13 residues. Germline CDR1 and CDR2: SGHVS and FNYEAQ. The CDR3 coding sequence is TGTGCCAGCAGCTTTTTTCCCCAAGAGACCCAGTACTTC. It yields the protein CASSFFPQETQYF.

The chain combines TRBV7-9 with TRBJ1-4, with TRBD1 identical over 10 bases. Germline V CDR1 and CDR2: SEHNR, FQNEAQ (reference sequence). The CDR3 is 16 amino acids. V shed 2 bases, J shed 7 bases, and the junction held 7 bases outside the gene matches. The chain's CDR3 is CASSLNPGQGIEKLFF. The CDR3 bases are TGTGCCAGCAGCTTAAATCCGGGACAGGGGATTGAAAAACTGTTTTTT. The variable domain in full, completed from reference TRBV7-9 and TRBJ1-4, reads DTGVSQNPRHKITKRGQNVTFRCDPISEHNRLYWYRQTLGQGPEFLTYFQNEAQLEKSRLLSDRFSAERPKGSFSTLEIQRTEQGDSAMYLCASSLNPGQGIEKLFFGSGTQLSVL.

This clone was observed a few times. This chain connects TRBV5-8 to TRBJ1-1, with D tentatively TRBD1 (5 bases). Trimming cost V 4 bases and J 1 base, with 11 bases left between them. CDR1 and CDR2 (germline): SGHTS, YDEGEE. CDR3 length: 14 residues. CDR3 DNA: TGTGCCAGCAGCCAGGGCTGGGCGAACACTGAAGCTTTCTTT. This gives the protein CASSQGWANTEAFF.

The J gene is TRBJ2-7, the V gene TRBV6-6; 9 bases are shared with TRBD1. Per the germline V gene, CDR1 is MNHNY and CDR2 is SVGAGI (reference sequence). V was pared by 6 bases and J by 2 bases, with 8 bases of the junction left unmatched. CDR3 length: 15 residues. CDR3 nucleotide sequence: TGTGCCAGCAGGCCGGGACAGGGCACAACCTACGAGCAGTACTTC. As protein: CASRPGQGTTYEQYF.

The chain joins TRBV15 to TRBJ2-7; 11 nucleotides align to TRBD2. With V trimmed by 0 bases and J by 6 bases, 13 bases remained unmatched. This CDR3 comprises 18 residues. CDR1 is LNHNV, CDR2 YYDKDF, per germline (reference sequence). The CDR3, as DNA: TGTGCCACCAGCAGAGATGGCGGGATAGCGGGAGGGCCCTCCGAGCAGTACGTC. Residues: CATSRDGGIAGGPSEQYV.

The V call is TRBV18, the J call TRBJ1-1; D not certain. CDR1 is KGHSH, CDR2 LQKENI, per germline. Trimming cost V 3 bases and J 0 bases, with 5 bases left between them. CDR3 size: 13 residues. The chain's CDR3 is CASSPPMNTEAFF. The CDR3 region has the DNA TGTGCCAGCTCACCCCCAATGAACACTGAAGCTTTCTTT.

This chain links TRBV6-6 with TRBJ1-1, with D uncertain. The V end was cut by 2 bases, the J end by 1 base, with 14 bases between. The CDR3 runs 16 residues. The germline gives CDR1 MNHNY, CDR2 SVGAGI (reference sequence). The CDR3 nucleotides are TGTGCCAGCAGTTACCCGCGATCGGTTTCGAACACTGAAGCTTTCTTT. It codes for CASSYPRSVSNTEAFF.

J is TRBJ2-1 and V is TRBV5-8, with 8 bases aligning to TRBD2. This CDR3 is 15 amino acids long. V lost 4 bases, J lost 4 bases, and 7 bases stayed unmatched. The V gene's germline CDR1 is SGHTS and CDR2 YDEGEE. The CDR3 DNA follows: TGTGCCAGCAGCGCCGTACTAGCGGATTACAATGAGCAGTTCTTC. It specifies CASSAVLADYNEQFF.

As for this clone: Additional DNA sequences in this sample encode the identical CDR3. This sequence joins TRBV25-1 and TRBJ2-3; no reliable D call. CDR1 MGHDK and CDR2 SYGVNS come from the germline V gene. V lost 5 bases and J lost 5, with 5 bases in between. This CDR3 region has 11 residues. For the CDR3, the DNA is TGTGCCAGCAGTTTAATAGATACGCAGTATTTT. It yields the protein CASSLIDTQYF.

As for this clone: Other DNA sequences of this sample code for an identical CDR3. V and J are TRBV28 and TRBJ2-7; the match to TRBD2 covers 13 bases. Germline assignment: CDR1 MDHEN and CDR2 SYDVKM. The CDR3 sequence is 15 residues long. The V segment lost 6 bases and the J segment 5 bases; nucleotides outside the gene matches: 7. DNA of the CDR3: TGTGCCAGCAGACCCCTCGGACTAGCGGGAGACGAGCAGTACGTC. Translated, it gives CASRPLGLAGDEQYV.

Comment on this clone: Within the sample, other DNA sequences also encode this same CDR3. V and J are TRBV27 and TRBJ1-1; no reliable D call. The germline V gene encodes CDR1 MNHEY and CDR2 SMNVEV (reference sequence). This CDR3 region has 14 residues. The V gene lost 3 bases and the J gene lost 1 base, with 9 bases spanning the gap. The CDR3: CASSLTVKNTEAFF. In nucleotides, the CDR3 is TGTGCCAGCAGTTTGACTGTAAAGAACACTGAAGCTTTCTTT.

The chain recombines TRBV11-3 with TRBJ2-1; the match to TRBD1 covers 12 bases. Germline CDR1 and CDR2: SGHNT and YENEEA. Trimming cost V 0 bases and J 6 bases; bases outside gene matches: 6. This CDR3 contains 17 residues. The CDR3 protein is CASSLDGPGQGANEQFF. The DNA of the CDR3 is TGTGCCAGCAGCTTAGACGGGCCGGGACAGGGGGCCAATGAGCAGTTCTTC. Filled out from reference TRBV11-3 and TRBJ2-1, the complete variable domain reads EAGVVQSPRYKIIEKKQPVAFWCNPISGHNTLYWYLQNLGQGPELLIRYENEEAVDDSQLPKDRFSAERLKGVDSTLKIQPAELGDSAVYLCASSLDGPGQGANEQFFGPGTRLTVL.

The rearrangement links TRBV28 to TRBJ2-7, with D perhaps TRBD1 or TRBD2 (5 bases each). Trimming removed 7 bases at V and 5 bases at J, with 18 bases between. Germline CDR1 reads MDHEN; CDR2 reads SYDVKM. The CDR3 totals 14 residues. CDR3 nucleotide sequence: TGTGCCAGCAATCAACCGGGACCTGGGAACGAGCAGTACGTC. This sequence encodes CASNQPGPGNEQYV.